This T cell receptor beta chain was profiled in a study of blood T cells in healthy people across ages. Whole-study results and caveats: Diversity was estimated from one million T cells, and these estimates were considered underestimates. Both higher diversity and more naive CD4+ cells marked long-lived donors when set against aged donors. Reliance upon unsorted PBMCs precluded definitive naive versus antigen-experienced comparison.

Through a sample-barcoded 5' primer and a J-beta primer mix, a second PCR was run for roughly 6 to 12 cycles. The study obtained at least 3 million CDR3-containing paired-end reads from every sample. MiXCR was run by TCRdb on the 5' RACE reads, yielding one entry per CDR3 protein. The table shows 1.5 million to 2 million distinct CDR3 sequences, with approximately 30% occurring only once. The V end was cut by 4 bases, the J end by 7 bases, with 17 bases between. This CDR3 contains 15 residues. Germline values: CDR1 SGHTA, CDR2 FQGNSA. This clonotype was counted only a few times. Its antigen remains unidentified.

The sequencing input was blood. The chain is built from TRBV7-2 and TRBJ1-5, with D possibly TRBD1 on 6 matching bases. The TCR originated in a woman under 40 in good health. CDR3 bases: TGTGCCAGCAGCTCGGGGGCCCAGTTGCGGCAGCCCCAGCATTTT. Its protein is CASSSGAQLRQPQHF.